This T cell receptor beta chain was identified during a study of CD8 T cells in ankylosing spondylitis. General observations from the study: Ankylosing spondylitis blood appeared to be characterized by a TCR beta motif of roughly eight highly homologous variants. Previously reported in reactive arthritis synovial fluid and blood were some of the motif variants. Clones that were linked to disease were CD8+ and were relatively rare in peripheral blood. Matched ankylosing spondylitis synovial fluid reportedly contained a significantly enriched population of disease-linked clones.

The ends were cut back, 6 bases at V and 0 bases at J, with 17 bases in the middle. The CDR3 is 15 residues long. Germline V gene lookup returns CDR1 SQVTM and CDR2 ANQGSEA. In regard to this clonotype: The target antigen is unknown.

TCRdb used MiXCR to reprocess the 5' RACE reads, holding one entry per CDR3 protein. Among around 440,000 distinct CDR3 sequences, approximately 17% were seen once, and the ten largest hold around 0.92%. This receptor was taken from a male donor with ankylosing spondylitis. This sequence joins TRBV29-1 and TRBJ2-5; D unclear. The sequencing sample was made of blood, either unsorted or a sorted T cell fraction (not recorded which). The CDR3 reads CSVTKRAGYQETQYF. For the CDR3, the DNA is TGCAGCGTCACCAAAAGGGCTGGGTACCAAGAGACCCAGTACTTC.